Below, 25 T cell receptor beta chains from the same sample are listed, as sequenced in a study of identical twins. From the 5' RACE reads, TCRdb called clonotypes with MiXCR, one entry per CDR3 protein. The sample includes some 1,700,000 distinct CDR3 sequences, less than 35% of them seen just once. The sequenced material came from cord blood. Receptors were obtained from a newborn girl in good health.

DNA for the CDR3: TGTGCCAGCAGCTTACGTTTACCGGATAACAGGGTGAGATACGAGCAGTTCTTC. Its protein product is CASSLRLPDNRVRYEQFF. This chain connects TRBV11-2 to TRBJ2-1; TRBD1 might be the D (6 bases). V dropped 2 bases and J dropped 10 bases, with 27 bases sitting between them. Germline CDR1 reads SGHAT; CDR2 reads FQNNGV. This CDR3 spans 18 amino acids. The variable domain in full, completed from reference TRBV11-2 and TRBJ2-1, reads EAGVAQSPRYKIIEKRQSVAFWCNPISGHATLYWYQQILGQGPKLLIQFQNNGVVDDSQLPKDRFSAERLKGVDSTLKIQPAKLEDSAVYLCASSLRLPDNRVRYEQFFGPGTRLTVL.

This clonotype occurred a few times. CDR3 protein: CASSQDLAEPPYGYTF. CDR3 in DNA: TGTGCCAGCAGCCAAGATTTGGCGGAACCGCCCTATGGCTACACCTTC. This chain connects TRBV3-1 to TRBJ1-2, with no clear D. V lost 0 bases and J 4 bases, leaving 15 bases between the germline ends. CDR1 and CDR2 from the germline V gene are LGHDT and YNNKEL (reference sequence). The CDR3 extends over 16 amino acids.

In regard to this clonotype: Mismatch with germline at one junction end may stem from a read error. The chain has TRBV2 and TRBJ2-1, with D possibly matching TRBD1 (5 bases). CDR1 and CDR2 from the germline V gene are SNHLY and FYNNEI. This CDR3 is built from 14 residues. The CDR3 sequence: CASSEGPVGHERFF. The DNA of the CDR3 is TGTGCCAGCAGTGAAGGGCCCGTTGGACATGAGCGGTTCTTC.

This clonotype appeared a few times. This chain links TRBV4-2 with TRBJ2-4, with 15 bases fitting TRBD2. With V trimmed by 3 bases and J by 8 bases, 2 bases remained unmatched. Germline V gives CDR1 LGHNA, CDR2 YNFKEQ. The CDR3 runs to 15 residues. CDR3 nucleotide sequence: TGTGCCAGCAGCCATGGACTAGCGGGAGGGGACATTCAGTACTTC. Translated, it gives CASSHGLAGGDIQYF.

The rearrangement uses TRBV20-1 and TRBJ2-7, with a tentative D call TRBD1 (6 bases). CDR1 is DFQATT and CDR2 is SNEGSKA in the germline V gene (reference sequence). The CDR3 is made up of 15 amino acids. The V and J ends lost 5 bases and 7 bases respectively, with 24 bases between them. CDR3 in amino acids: CSAAHRDIFYNEQYF. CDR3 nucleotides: TGCAGTGCTGCCCACCGGGACATTTTCTACAATGAGCAGTACTTC.

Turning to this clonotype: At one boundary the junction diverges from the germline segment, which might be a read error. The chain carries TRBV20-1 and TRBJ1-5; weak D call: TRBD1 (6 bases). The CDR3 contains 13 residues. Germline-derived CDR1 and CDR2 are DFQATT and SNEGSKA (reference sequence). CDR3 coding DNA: TGCAGTGCATACCGACAGGAGGATCAGCCCCGGCATTTT. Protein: CSAYRQEDQPRHF.

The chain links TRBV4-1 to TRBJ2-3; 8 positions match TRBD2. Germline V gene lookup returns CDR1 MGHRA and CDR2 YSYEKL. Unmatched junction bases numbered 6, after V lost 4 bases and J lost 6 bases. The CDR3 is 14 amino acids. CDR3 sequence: CASSRLRLADTQYF. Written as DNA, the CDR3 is TGCGCCAGCAGCCGCCTCCGACTAGCGGATACGCAGTATTTT.

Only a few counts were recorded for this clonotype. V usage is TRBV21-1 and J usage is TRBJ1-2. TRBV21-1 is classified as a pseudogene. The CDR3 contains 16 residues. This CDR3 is CASSKQGGPFNYGYTF. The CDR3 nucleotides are TGTGCCAGCAGCAAACAGGGAGGCCCATTTAACTATGGCTACACCTTC.

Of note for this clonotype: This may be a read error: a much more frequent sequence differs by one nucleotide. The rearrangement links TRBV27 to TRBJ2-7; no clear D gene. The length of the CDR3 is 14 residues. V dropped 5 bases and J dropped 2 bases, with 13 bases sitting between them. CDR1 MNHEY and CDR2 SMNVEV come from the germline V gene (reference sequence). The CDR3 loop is CASSDLGQPYEQYF. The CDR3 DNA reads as TGTGCCAGCAGTGATCTAGGGCAGCCCTACGAGCAGTACTTC.

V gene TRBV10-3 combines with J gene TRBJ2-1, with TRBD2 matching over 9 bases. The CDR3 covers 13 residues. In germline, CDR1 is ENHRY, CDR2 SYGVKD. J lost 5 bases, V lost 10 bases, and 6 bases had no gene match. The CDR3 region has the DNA TGTGCCACCGAGGGACTAGCCAACAATGAGCAGTTCTTC. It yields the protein CATEGLANNEQFF.

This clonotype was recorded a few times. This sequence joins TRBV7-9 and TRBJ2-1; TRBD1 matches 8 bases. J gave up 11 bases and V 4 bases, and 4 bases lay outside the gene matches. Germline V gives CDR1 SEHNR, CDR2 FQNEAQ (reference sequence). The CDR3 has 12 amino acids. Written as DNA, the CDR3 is TGTGCCAGCAGCTCAAGGACAGGGCAGCAGTTCTTC. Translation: CASSSRTGQQFF. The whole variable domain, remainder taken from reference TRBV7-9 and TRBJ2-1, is DTGVSQNPRHKITKRGQNVTFRCDPISEHNRLYWYRQTLGQGPEFLTYFQNEAQLEKSRLLSDRFSAERPKGSFSTLEIQRTEQGDSAMYLCASSSRTGQQFFGPGTRLTVL.

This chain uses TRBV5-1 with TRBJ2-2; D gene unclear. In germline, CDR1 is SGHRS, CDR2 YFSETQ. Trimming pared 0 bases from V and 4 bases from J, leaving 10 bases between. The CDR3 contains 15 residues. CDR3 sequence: CASSLALVGTGELFF. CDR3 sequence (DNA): TGCGCCAGCAGCTTGGCGCTAGTAGGCACCGGGGAGCTGTTTTTT. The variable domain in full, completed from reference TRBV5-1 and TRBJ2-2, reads KAGVTQTPRYLIKTRGQQVTLSCSPISGHRSVSWYQQTPGQGLQFLFEYFSETQRNKGNFPGRFSGRQFSNSRSEMNVSTLELGDSALYLCASSLALVGTGELFFGEGSRLTVL.

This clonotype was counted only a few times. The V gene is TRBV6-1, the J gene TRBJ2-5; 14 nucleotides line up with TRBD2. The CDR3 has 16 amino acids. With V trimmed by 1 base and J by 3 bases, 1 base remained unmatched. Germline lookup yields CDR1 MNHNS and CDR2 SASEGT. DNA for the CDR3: TGTGCCAGCAGTGAAGTGGGACTAGCGGGAGAAGAGACCCAGTACTTC. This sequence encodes CASSEVGLAGEETQYF.

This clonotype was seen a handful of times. For the CDR3, the DNA is TGTGCCAGCAGCCCGGGACAGGGGGCGCTTTGGGTGGAGGATGAGCAGTTCTTC. Amino acids: CASSPGQGALWVEDEQFF. This chain uses TRBV28 with TRBJ2-1, with TRBD1 identical over 12 bases. Germline CDR1 is MDHEN and CDR2 is SYDVKM. Trimming removed 6 bases from V and 8 bases from J; junction bases left unmatched: 17. This CDR3 region has 18 residues.

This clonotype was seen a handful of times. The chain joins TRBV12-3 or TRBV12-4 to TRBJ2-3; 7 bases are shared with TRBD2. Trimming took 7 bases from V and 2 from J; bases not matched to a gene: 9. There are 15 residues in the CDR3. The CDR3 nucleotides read TGTGCCAGCATCCTCGCCGGGGGGATCACAGATACGCAGTATTTT. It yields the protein CASILAGGITDTQYF.

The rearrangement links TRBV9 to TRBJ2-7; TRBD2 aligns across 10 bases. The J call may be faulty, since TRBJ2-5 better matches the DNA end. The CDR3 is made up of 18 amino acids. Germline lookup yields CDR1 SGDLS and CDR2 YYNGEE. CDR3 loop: CASSDPLGLAGDKETQYF. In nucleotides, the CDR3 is TGTGCCAGCAGCGACCCCCTTGGGCTAGCGGGAGATAAAGAGACCCAGTACTTC.

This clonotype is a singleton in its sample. In nucleotides, the CDR3 is TGTGCCAGCAGTCCTTATAGGCCCGCTGAAGCTTTCTTT. This encodes CASSPYRPAEAFF. This chain uses TRBV28 with TRBJ1-1; D not resolved. V was clipped by 5 bases and J by 6 bases, with 13 bases between them. Germline V CDR1 and CDR2: MDHEN, SYDVKM. The CDR3 totals 13 residues.

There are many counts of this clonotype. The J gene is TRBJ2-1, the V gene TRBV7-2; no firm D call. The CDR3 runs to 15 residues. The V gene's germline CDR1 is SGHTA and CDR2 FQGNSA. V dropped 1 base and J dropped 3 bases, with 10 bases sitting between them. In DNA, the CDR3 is TGTGCCAGCAGCTTAGGAGGTTTCCTCTACAATGAGCAGTTCTTC. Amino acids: CASSLGGFLYNEQFF.

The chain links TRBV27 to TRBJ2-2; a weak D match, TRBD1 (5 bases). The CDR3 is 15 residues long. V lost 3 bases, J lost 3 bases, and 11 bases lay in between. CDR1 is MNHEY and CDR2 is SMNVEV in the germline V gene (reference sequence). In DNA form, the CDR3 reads TGTGCCAGCAGTTTTTCCAGGGCGTACACCGGGGAGCTGTTTTTT. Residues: CASSFSRAYTGELFF.

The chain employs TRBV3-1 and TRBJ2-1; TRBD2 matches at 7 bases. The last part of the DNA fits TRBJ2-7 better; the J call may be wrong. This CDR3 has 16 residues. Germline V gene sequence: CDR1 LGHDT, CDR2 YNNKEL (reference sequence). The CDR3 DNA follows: TGTGCCAGCAGCCAAGGGGAGCGGGAACCCTACAATGAGCAGTACTTC. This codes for CASSQGEREPYNEQYF.

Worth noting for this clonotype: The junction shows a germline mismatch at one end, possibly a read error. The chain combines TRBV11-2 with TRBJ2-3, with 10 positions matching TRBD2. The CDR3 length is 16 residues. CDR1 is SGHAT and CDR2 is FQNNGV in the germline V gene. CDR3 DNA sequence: TGTGCCAGCAGCCTAAGACTAGCGGGTGGGACAGATGCGCAGTATTTT. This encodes CASSLRLAGGTDAQYF.

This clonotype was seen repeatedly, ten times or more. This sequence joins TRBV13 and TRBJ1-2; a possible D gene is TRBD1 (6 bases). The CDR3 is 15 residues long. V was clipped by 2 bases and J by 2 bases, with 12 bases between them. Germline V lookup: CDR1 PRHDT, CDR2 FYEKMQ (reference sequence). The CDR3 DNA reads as TGTGCCAGCAGCTTATCTCCGACAGGAAACTATGGCTACACCTTC. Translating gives CASSLSPTGNYGYTF.

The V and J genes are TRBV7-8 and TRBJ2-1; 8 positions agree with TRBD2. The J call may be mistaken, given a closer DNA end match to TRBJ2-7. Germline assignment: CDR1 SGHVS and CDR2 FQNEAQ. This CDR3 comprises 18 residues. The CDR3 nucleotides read TGTGCCAGCAGCTTAGCTTCGGGATGGACTAGCTCCTACAATGAGCAGTACTTC. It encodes CASSLASGWTSSYNEQYF.

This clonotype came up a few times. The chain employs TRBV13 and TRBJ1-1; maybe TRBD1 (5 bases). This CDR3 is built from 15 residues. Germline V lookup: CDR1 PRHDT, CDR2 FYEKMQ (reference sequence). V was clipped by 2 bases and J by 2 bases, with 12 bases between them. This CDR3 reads CASSLYRDPNTEAFF. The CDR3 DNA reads TGTGCCAGCAGCTTATATCGGGACCCAAACACTGAAGCTTTCTTT. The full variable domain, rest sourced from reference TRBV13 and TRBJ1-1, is AAGVIQSPRHLIKEKRETATLKCYPIPRHDTVYWYQQGPGQDPQFLISFYEKMQSDKGSIPDRFSAQQFSDYHSELNMSSLELGDSALYFCASSLYRDPNTEAFFGQGTRLTVV.

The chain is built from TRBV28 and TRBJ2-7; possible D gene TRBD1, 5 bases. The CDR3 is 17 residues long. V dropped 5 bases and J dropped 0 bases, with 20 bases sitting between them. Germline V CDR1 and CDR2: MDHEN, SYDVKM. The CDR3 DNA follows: TGTGCCAGCAGTCCAACTCACAGGACAACCCCCTCCTACGAGCAGTACTTC. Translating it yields CASSPTHRTTPSYEQYF.